This T cell receptor beta chain was captured by sequencing in a study of metastatic and nonmetastatic thyroid tumors. At the level of the study: From malignant and benign thyroid patients, repertoires in blood and in tumor or nodule tissue were compared.

The V end lost 1 base, the J end lost 3 bases, and 19 bases lay between the germline ends. CDR3 length: 17 amino acids. The germline V gene encodes CDR1 MNHEY and CDR2 SVGEGT. In the source study's methods: The study built a papillary thyroid cancer distant-metastasis classifier from CDR3 differences across clinicopathological groups. TCRdb reanalyzed the PCR reads with MiXCR. These V and J calls originate from TCRdb's pipeline instead of the authors' own analysis. The table lists about 46,000 clones, about 25% of them singletons. Points from the study as a whole: The reported finding was significantly higher TCR beta diversity in malignant thyroid tumors relative to benign nodules, in blood and tumor.

Each patient went into thyroid surgery without having received any treatment. About this clone: Its antigen is as yet unknown.

V and J are TRBV6-2 or TRBV6-3 and TRBJ2-7; D is unclear. The sample consisted of blood. The clonotype originates from a male donor with papillary thyroid cancer or a benign thyroid nodule (not recorded which). Some clones in this sample may be carry-over from other donors' samples. CDR3 in DNA: TGTGCCAGCAGTTACTACGGTCCCCGCTACGCGAGCTACGAGCAGTACTTC. This gives the protein CASSYYGPRYASYEQYF.